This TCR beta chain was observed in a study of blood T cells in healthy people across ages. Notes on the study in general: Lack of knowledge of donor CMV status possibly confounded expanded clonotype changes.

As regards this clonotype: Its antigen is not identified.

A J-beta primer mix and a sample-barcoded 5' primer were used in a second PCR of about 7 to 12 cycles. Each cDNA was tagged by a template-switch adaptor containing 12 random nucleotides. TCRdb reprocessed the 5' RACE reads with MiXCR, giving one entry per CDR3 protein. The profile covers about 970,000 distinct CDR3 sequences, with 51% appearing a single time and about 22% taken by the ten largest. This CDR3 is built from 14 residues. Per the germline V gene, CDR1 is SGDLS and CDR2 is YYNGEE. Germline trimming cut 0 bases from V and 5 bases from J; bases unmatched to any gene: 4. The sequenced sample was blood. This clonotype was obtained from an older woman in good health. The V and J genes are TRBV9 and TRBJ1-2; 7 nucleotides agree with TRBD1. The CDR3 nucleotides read TGTGCCAGCAGCGTAGACGGGACAGCTTATGGCTACACCTTC. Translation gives CASSVDGTAYGYTF.